The clone carrying this TCR delta chain was recorded at least ten times. Antigen specificity is unknown. TCRdb pairs this DNA with a much larger clone's protein that differs at residue 10, likely a read error; the protein shown was translated from the DNA. This sample was taken from a study of γδ T cells in repeated Plasmodium falciparum infection. Overall study: The natural-infection arm compared Malian children under seasonal malaria with matched Australian children. Four controlled malaria infections with P. falciparum NF54 spanned around 91 weeks. Samples were taken at baseline, before some infections, and 21 days after each.

Study conclusions and caveats: Many TCRgamma sequences overlapped between individuals in stable Vgamma9/Vdelta2+ repertoires.

TCRdb re-called the multiplex PCR reads through CATT. This table has 50,000 to 65,000 delta-chain clones, about 1.5% appearing once. Bulk repertoires came from Vgamma9/Vdelta2+ or Vdelta2-negative gammadelta T cells flow-sorted from PBMC. J was trimmed by 0 bases and V by 0 bases; bases with no gene match: 7. The CDR3 extends over 17 amino acids. Germline CDR1 and CDR2: GEAIGNYY and EKD. This receptor was taken from a pool of human donors (malaria-infected and uninfected, not separated). Source material: gamma-delta T cells from blood. The chain links TRDV2 to TRDJ1; 9 bases align to TRDD3. As DNA, the CDR3 is TGTGCCTGTGACACCTTACTGGGGGACTCATACACCGATAAACTCATCTTT. Its protein is CACDTLLGDSYTDKLIF.